The entry that follows covers one T cell receptor (beta chain) sequence. The entry originates in a study of shared T cell receptors in the human thymus. TCRdb's copy holds only in-frame clones and misses some; the assay was immunoSEQ multiplex PCR. The sample lists around 730,000 clones; approximately 85% were seen once. CDR1 is SGHAT and CDR2 is FQNNGV in the germline V gene. Trimming cost V 0 bases and J 0 bases, with 14 bases left between them. The CDR3 is made up of 17 amino acids. This sample also appeared in a second study, on human thymus T cells. That report notes: Donation was from healthy Finnish infants who were having corrective surgery that addressed congenital heart defects. Thymus specimens were resections from corrective heart surgery. Thymic as well as blood repertoires seemed to favor certain V and J genes unevenly. Related reports documented highly overlapping thymic repertoires among unrelated individuals.

The sequenced material came from thymocytes. The rearrangement links TRBV11-2 to TRBJ2-5; no firm D call. The TCR sequence derives from a girl under three years old with a congenital heart defect. The chain's CDR3 is CASSLEISRLYQETQYF. CDR3 nucleotide sequence: TGTGCCAGCAGCTTAGAAATCTCGCGCCTGTACCAAGAGACCCAGTACTTC.